One T cell receptor beta chain is described in this entry. The data are from a study of CD8 T cell repertoires and HIV-1 epitope variants. Sequencing used immunoSEQ multiplex PCR; TCRdb keeps in-frame clones, though not all of them. The sample has approximately 90,000 clones; roughly four fifths are singletons. Germline loops: CDR1 SGDLS, CDR2 YYNGEE. Trimming took 6 bases from V and 6 from J; bases not matched to a gene: 13. The CDR3 is made up of 16 amino acids. This receptor was obtained from a male donor with HIV. The sequenced sample was uncultured baseline CD8+ T cells from peripheral blood mononuclear cells (PBMCs). V and J are TRBV9 and TRBJ2-3; 10 nucleotides match TRBD1. The CDR3 coding sequence is TGTGCCAGCAATGGTATCGGGACAGGGGCATTGGATACGCAGTATTTT. It yields the protein CASNGIGTGALDTQYF.